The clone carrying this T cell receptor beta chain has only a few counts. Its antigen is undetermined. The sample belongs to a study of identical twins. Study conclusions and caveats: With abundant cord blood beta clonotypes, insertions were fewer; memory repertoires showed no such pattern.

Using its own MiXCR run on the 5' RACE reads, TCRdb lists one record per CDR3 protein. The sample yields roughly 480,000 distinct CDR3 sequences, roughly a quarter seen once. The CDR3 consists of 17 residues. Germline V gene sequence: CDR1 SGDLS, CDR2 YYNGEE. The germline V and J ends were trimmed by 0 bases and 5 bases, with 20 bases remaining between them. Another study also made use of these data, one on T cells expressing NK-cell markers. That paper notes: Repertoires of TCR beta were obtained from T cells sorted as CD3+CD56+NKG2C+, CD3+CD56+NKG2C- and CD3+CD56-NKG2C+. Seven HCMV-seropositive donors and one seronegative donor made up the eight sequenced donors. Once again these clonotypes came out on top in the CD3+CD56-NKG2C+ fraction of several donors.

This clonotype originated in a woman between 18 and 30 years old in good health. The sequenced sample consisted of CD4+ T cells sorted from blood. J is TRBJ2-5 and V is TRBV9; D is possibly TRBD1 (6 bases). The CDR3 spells CASSVGQASPALETQYF. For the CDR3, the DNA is TGTGCCAGCAGCGTAGGACAGGCGAGCCCTGCTCTTGAGACCCAGTACTTC.